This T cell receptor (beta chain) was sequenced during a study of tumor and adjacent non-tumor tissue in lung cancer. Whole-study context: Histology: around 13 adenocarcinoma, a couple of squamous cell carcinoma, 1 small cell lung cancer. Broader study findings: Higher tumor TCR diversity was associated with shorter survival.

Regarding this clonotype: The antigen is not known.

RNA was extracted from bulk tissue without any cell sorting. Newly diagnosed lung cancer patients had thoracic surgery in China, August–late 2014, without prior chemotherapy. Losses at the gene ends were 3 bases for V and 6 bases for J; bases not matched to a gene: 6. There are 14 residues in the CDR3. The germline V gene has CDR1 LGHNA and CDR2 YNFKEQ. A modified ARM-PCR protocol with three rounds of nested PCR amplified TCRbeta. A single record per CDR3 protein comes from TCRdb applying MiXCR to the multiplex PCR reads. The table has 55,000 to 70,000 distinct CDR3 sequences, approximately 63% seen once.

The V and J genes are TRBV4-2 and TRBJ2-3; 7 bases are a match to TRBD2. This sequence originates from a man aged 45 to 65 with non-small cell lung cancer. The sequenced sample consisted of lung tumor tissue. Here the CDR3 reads CASSQGLIGDTQYF. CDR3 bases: TGTGCCAGCAGCCAGGGACTAATAGGCGATACGCAGTATTTT.